Below, 17 T cell receptor beta chains from the same sample are listed, as sequenced in a study of human T cells and chemical hapten exposure. Time point of the sample: patch test 3, about 24 weeks after DPC sensitization. As to treatment: therapeutic diphenylcyclopropenone sensitization with weekly scalp DPC. One entry per CDR3 protein results from TCRdb running MiXCR on the RACE reads. The table lists under 200,000 distinct CDR3 sequences, approximately 30% of them singletons. The sample consisted of whole blood, taken in connection with sensitization to the hapten diphenylcyclopropenone (DPC). The receptors were gathered from a young woman with alopecia areata. Some clones in this sample may be carry-over from other donors' samples.

Only a few counts were recorded for this clonotype. This chain connects TRBV5-6 to TRBJ2-5; D not certain. V dropped 2 bases and J dropped 5 bases, with 10 bases sitting between them. Per the germline V gene, CDR1 is SGHDT and CDR2 is YYEEEE. The CDR3 has 13 amino acids. For the CDR3, the DNA is TGTGCCAGCAGCTTCGTAGGGCGTGAGACCCAGTACTTC. Amino acid sequence: CASSFVGRETQYF.

This chain uses TRBV7-2 with TRBJ2-5; D is unresolved. The CDR3 has 13 amino acids. CDR1 SGHTA and CDR2 FQGNSA come from the germline V gene. Trimming shortened V by 3 bases and J by 4 bases, and 9 bases separated the two germline ends. CDR3 nucleotides: TGTGCCAGCAGCTTTGGATATGGAGAGACCCAGTACTTC. Amino acid sequence: CASSFGYGETQYF.

In this sample, this clonotype is medium-sized (0.01 to 0.1%). The CDR3 spells CASSRRLEKNTDTQYF. DNA of the CDR3: TGTGCCAGCAGCCGACGACTCGAAAAGAACACAGATACGCAGTATTTT. The rearrangement uses TRBV7-9 and TRBJ2-3; D not certain. Per the germline V gene, CDR1 is SEHNR and CDR2 is FQNEAQ (reference sequence). The CDR3 has 16 amino acids. The V gene lost 5 bases and the J gene lost 2 bases, with 17 bases spanning the gap.

The gene calls are TRBV7-2 and TRBJ1-2; maybe TRBD1 (5 bases). V was trimmed by 4 bases and J by 2 bases, leaving 14 bases between them. This CDR3 comprises 15 residues. In germline, CDR1 is SGHTA, CDR2 FQGNSA. Written as DNA, the CDR3 is TGTGCCAGCAGCTCCACCAGGGCCGGAAACTATGGCTACACCTTC. It yields the protein CASSSTRAGNYGYTF.

J is TRBJ2-7 and V is TRBV5-1; a possible D gene is TRBD1 (5 bases). This CDR3 comprises 14 residues. V lost 1 base and J 7 bases, leaving 15 bases between the germline ends. CDR1 and CDR2 (germline): SGHRS, YFSETQ. The CDR3 region has the DNA TGCGCCAGCAGCTTGTATGACAGCCTGGGGGAGCAGTACTTC. It yields the protein CASSLYDSLGEQYF.

This clonotype was counted a few times. This rearrangement joins TRBV7-9 to TRBJ2-7; TRBD1 matches at 9 bases. The CDR3 has 14 amino acids. CDR1 is SEHNR and CDR2 is FQNEAQ in the germline V gene (reference sequence). V dropped 5 bases and J dropped 3; count of bases not matched to a gene: 5. CDR3 protein: CASSPRDRVYEQYF. The CDR3 DNA reads as TGTGCCAGCAGCCCCCGGGACAGGGTCTACGAGCAGTACTTC.

This sequence joins TRBV27 and TRBJ2-7; 8 bases are shared with TRBD2. The V and J ends lost 2 bases and 3 bases, in that order; junction bases with no gene match: 9. CDR1 is MNHEY, CDR2 SMNVEV, per germline (reference sequence). The CDR3 is 16 residues long. The CDR3 sequence is CASSLGSGAWGYEQYF. The CDR3 DNA sequence: TGTGCCAGCAGTTTAGGTAGCGGGGCCTGGGGCTACGAGCAGTACTTC.

CDR3 sequence (DNA): TGTGCCAGCAGCTTGGGACTAGCGGACTTGGATGAGCAGTTCTTC. It encodes CASSLGLADLDEQFF. The chain joins TRBV5-4 to TRBJ2-1; 9 nucleotides match TRBD2. The germline CDR1 and CDR2 sequences are SGHNT and YYREEE (reference sequence). V shed 0 bases and J 8 bases; nucleotides not matched to a gene: 6. The CDR3 sequence is 15 residues long.

This clonotype showed up just a few times. The chain links TRBV10-3 to TRBJ1-3; possible D gene TRBD1, 5 bases. The CDR3 loop spans 17 amino acids. V was cut by 0 bases and J by 0 bases, with 12 bases left in between. Per the germline V gene, CDR1 is ENHRY and CDR2 is SYGVKD. CDR3 sequence reads: CAISESMGRSSGNTIYF. CDR3 nucleotide sequence: TGTGCCATCAGTGAGTCGATGGGGCGGAGCTCTGGAAACACCATATATTTT.

The chain employs TRBV4-2 and TRBJ1-4; D call uncertain. The CDR3 runs to 11 residues. Germline V gene sequence: CDR1 LGHNA, CDR2 YNFKEQ. Trimming took 1 base from V and 11 from J, leaving 5 bases between them. The chain's CDR3 is CASSQGGKLFF. The CDR3 DNA follows: TGTGCCAGCAGCCAAGGCGGCAAACTGTTTTTT.

In DNA form, the CDR3 reads TGTGCCAGCAGTGACCGGGGGGGCACAGATACGCAGTATTTT. Amino acid sequence: CASSDRGGTDTQYF. The genes are TRBV6-4 and TRBJ2-3; 7 bases line up with TRBD2. V gave up 2 bases and J gave up 1 base; unmatched junction bases: 0. CDR3 length: 14 amino acids. CDR1 and CDR2 (germline): MRHNA, SNTAGT.

The CDR3 nucleotides are TGCGCCAGCAGCCCCAGAGGGGCGGGAGCTTTGGACGAGCAGTACTTC. Translating it yields CASSPRGAGALDEQYF. The chain recombines TRBV4-3 with TRBJ2-7; TRBD2 matches 7 bases. Germline V gene data show CDR1 as LGHNA and CDR2 as YSLEER. The CDR3 has 16 amino acids. With V trimmed by 4 bases and J by 5 bases, 14 bases remained unmatched.

The chain recombines TRBV18 with TRBJ2-7, with a weak D call TRBD1 (6 bases). Deletions cut 2 bases from V and 3 bases from J, with 20 bases between. Looked up from germline, CDR1 is KGHSH and CDR2 is LQKENI. The CDR3 spans 17 residues. The CDR3 loop is CASSPKGPGHEYYEQYF. The CDR3 nucleotides read TGTGCCAGCTCACCAAAAGGTCCGGGACACGAATACTACGAGCAGTACTTC.

This clonotype was counted only a few times. The chain has TRBV29-1 and TRBJ2-7, with TRBD1 matching over 7 bases. V lost 7 bases, J lost 2 bases, and 8 bases stayed unmatched. The V gene's germline CDR1 is SQVTM and CDR2 ANQGSEA. This CDR3 region has 13 residues. CDR3 nucleotides: TGCAGCGCCCTGGACAGGTCTACCTACGAGCAGTACTTC. Amino acid sequence: CSALDRSTYEQYF.

This clonotype was found a few times. The CDR3, as DNA: TGCAGCGTAACCGACAGGTCTGGCTACACCTTC. This translates into CSVTDRSGYTF. The V and J genes are TRBV29-1 and TRBJ1-2; weak D call: TRBD1 (6 bases). The CDR3 sequence is 11 residues long. V was shortened by 6 bases and J by 7 bases, with 12 bases between the two germline ends. Germline V gene data show CDR1 as SQVTM and CDR2 as ANQGSEA.

This clonotype was seen just once. This rearrangement joins TRBV6-2 or TRBV6-3 to TRBJ2-4, with 11 bases fitting TRBD1. CDR3 size: 12 residues. The V gene end was trimmed by 8 bases and the J gene end by 9 bases; junction bases not matched to a gene: 3. CDR1 and CDR2 (germline): MNHEY, SVGEGT. This CDR3 is CASGQGAGIQYF. The CDR3 coding sequence is TGTGCCAGCGGACAGGGGGCTGGCATTCAGTACTTC.

The sample holds a few counts of this clonotype. The junction departs from the called germline gene at one end, perhaps through a read error. This rearrangement joins TRBV7-2 to TRBJ2-7; possible D gene TRBD2, 5 bases. The V gene's germline CDR1 is SGHTA and CDR2 FQGNSA. The CDR3 consists of 15 residues. The CDR3 reads CASNADTGSSYEQYF. The CDR3 DNA reads as TGTGCCAGCAACGCCGACACGGGGAGCTCCTACGAGCAGTATTTC.